This paragraph reports one TCR beta chain. Its antigen is currently unknown. The sample belongs to a study of cytomegalovirus exposure and HLA in healthy donors. Study information: Later, an analysis reported that the approximately 120 validation repertoires had used the same platform as the 550 to 750 first-cohort repertoires.

V was pared by 5 bases and J by 1 base, with 30 bases between. Germline V CDR1 and CDR2: SGHVS, FQNEAQ. The CDR3 has 22 amino acids. General study results and limits: Cytomegalovirus association was listed for around 170 TCR beta chains. CMV antigen specificity was confirmed in vitro for three CMV-associated chains.

Method: immunoSEQ multiplex PCR; TCRdb's copy keeps in-frame clones and lacks some. The table has under 150,000 clones, approximately 86% seen once. The chain combines TRBV7-8 with TRBJ2-6, with a possible D match to TRBD1 (6 bases). This clonotype originated in a man between 18 and 29 years old in good health and CMV-seropositive. The sequenced material came from PBMCs. This chain's CDR3 is CASSPRDTYIGGGLSGANVLTF. The DNA for the CDR3 is TGTGCCAGCAGCCCAAGGGACACATACATAGGGGGTGGTTTATCTGGGGCCAACGTCCTGACTTTC.